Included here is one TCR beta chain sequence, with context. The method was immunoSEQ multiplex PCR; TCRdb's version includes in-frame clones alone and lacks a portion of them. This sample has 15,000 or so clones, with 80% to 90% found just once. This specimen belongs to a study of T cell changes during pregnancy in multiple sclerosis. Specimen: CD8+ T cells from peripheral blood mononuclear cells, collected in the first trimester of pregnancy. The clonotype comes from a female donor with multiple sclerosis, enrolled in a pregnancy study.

CDR3 protein: CASSRWTGPETQYF. The CDR3 nucleotides are TGCGCCAGCAGCCGGTGGACAGGGCCAGAGACCCAGTACTTC. J is TRBJ2-5 and V is TRBV4-1, with 8 positions matching TRBD1. The CDR3 is 14 residues long. V trimming: 4 bases; J trimming: 4 bases; junction bases outside the gene matches: 5. Per germline, CDR1 MGHRA and CDR2 YSYEKL.